This T cell receptor beta chain came from a study of early T cells in non-severe SARS-CoV-2 infection. Whole-study context: It was bulk RNA from unsorted whole blood that was sequenced, and the chains were unpaired. Study-wide results and limits: The matching step, a VDJdb search, favored anti-spike CD8 responses and missed private and CD4 specificities.

This clonotype has ten or more counts. Its antigen is currently unknown. Per germline, CDR1 MRHNA and CDR2 SNTAGT. The CDR3 runs 15 residues. The V gene lost 4 bases and the J gene lost 0 bases, with 10 bases spanning the gap. In the library, individual cDNA molecules carried attached unique molecular identifiers. TCRdb recomputed calls from the 5' RACE reads with MiXCR, one row per CDR3 protein. The sample contains roughly 31,000 distinct CDR3 sequences, about 4.6% of which appear only once. The source is an adult who was a healthcare worker with PCR-confirmed SARS-CoV-2 infection or an uninfected control (not recorded which). The sequenced sample consisted of whole blood. V usage is TRBV6-4 and J usage is TRBJ2-1; possible D gene TRBD2, 5 bases. The CDR3 loop is CASSGSATSYNEQFF. CDR3 sequence (DNA): TGTGCCAGCAGTGGTAGCGCCACCTCCTACAATGAGCAGTTCTTC.